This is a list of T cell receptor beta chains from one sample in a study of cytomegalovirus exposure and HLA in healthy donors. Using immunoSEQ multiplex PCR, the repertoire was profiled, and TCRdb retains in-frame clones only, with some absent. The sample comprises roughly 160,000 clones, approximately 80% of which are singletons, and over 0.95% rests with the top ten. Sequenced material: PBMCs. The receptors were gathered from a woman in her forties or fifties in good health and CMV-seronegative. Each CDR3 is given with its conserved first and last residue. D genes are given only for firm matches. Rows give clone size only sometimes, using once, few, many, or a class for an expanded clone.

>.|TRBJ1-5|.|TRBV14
CASSQSLHQPQHF
TGTGCCAGCAGCCAAAGCCTGCATCAGCCCCAGCATTTT
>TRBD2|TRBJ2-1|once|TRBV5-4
CASSLNSGSRGEQFF
TGTGCCAGCAGCTTGAATAGCGGGAGCCGTGGGGAGCAGTTCTTC
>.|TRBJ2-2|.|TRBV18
CASSPKFHPGTGELFF
TGTGCCAGCTCACCAAAGTTCCACCCAGGCACCGGGGAGCTGTTTTTT
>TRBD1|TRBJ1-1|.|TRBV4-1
CASSSRDRAVGAFF
TGCGCCAGCAGCTCGAGAGACAGGGCGGTAGGAGCTTTCTTT
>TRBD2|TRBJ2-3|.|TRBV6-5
CASSYSWGGTAIGYF
TGTGCCAGCAGTTACTCTTGGGGAGGGACGGCAATCGGGTATTTT
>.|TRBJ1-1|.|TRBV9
CASSVATANTEAFF
TGTGCCAGCAGCGTAGCAACAGCGAACACTGAAGCTTTCTTT
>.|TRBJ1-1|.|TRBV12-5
CASGSAGTEAFF
TGTGCTAGTGGTTCCGCGGGCACTGAAGCTTTCTTT
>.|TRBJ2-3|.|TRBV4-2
CASSQARSSEGTDTQYF
TGTGCCAGCAGCCAAGCGAGGTCTAGCGAGGGCACAGATACGCAGTATTTT
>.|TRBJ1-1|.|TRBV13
CASSFRDKAFF
TGTGCCAGCAGCTTCCGGGACAAAGCTTTCTTT
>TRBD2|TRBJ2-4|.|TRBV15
CATSIRTSGVENIQYF
TGTGCCACCAGCATCCGGACTAGCGGGGTCGAGAACATTCAGTACTTC
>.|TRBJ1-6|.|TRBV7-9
CASSLMEPYNSPLHF
TGTGCCAGCAGCTTAATGGAGCCCTATAATTCACCCCTCCACTTT
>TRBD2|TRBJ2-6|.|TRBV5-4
CASTPGGAGANVLTF
TGTGCCAGCACCCCCGGGGGGGCTGGGGCCAACGTCCTGACTTTC
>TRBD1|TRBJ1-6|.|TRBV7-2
CASSRTGRDNSPLHF
TGTGCCAGCAGCCGGACAGGGCGCGATAATTCACCCCTCCACTTT
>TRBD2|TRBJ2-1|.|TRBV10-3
CAIPREGRNEQFF
TGTGCCATCCCCCGGGAGGGGAGAAATGAGCAGTTCTTC
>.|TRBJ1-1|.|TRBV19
CASSINPGTEAFF
TGTGCCAGTAGTATTAATCCGGGCACTGAAGCTTTCTTT
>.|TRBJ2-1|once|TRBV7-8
CASSSYSSEQFF
TGTGCCAGCAGCTCTTATAGTAGTGAGCAGTTCTTC
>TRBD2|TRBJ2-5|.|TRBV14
CASSQGPGGGVETQYF
TGTGCCAGCAGCCAAGGTCCAGGCGGGGGAGTGGAGACCCAGTACTTC
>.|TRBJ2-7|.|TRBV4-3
CASSQDLANPYEQYF
TGCGCCAGCAGCCAAGATTTGGCAAACCCCTACGAGCAGTACTTC
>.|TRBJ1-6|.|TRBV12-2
CASRLGTGDYNSPLHF
TGTGCAAGTCGCTTAGGGACAGGCGACTATAATTCACCCCTCCACTTT
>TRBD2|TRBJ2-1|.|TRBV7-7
CASSLGSGVYNEQFF
TGTGCCAGCAGCTTAGGTAGCGGGGTTTACAATGAGCAGTTCTTC
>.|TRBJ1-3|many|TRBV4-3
CASSQAPPGTLSSGNTIYF
TGCGCCAGCAGCCAAGCGCCACCCGGGACTTTGAGCTCTGGAAACACCATATATTTT
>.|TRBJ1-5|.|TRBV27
CASSPQTSNQPQHF
TGTGCCAGCAGTCCCCAGACAAGTAATCAGCCCCAGCATTTT
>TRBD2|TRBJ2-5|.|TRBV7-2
CASSPKRASGGQETQYF
TGTGCCAGCAGCCCAAAACGGGCTAGCGGGGGCCAAGAGACCCAGTACTTC
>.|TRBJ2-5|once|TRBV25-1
CATSKSNQETQYF
TGTGCCACCTCTAAATCGAACCAAGAGACCCAGTACTTC
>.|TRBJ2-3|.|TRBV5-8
CASSLTSGVHHYTQYF
TGTGCCAGCAGCTTGACTAGTGGGGTCCATCATTATACGCAGTATTTT
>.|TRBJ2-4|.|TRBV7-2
CASSLFAVPRIAKNIQYF
TGTGCCAGCAGCTTATTTGCGGTACCAAGAATAGCCAAAAACATTCAGTACTTC
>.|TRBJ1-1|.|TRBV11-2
CASSLGRGNTEAFF
TGTGCCAGCAGCTTAGGCAGGGGGAACACTGAAGCTTTCTTT
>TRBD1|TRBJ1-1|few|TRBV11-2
CASSTRTGANTEAFF
TGTGCCAGCAGCACTCGGACAGGAGCGAACACTGAAGCTTTCTTT
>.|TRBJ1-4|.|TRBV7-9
CASSRSGGGDEKLFF
TGTGCCAGCAGTCGCTCGGGGGGAGGAGATGAAAAACTGTTTTTT
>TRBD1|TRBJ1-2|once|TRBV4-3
CASSQVLQGDDGYTF
TGCGCCAGCAGCCAAGTGCTACAGGGGGACGATGGCTACACCTTC
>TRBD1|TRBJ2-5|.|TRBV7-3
CASSLDREETQYF
TGTGCCAGCAGCTTAGACAGGGAAGAGACCCAGTACTTC
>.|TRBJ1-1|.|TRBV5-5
CASSLPQTVNTEAFF
TGTGCCAGCAGCTTGCCTCAGACAGTGAACACTGAAGCTTTCTTT
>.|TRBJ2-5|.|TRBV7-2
CASSRQETQYF
TGTGCCAGCAGCCGGCAAGAGACCCAGTACTTC
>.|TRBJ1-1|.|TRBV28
CATSGVVTEAFF
TGTGCCACCTCAGGGGTAGTCACTGAAGCTTTCTTT
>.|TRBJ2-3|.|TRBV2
CASSVGVSTDTQYF
TGTGCCAGCAGTGTAGGAGTTAGCACAGATACGCAGTATTTT
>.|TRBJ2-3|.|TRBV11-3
CASSLTGQSTDTQYF
TGTGCCAGCAGCTTGACGGGACAAAGCACAGATACGCAGTATTTT
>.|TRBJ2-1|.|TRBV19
CASSKDDRNNEQFF
TGTGCCAGTAGCAAAGACGACAGGAACAATGAGCAGTTCTTC
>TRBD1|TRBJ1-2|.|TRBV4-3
CASSLRTGDYGYTF
TGCGCCAGCAGCCTCCGGACAGGGGACTATGGCTACACCTTC
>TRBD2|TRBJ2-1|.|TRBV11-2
CASSTLAGYNEQFF
TGTGCCAGCAGCACATTAGCGGGATACAATGAGCAGTTCTTC
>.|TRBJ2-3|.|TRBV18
CASSLRSTDTQYF
TGTGCCAGCTCACTTAGAAGCACAGATACGCAGTATTTT